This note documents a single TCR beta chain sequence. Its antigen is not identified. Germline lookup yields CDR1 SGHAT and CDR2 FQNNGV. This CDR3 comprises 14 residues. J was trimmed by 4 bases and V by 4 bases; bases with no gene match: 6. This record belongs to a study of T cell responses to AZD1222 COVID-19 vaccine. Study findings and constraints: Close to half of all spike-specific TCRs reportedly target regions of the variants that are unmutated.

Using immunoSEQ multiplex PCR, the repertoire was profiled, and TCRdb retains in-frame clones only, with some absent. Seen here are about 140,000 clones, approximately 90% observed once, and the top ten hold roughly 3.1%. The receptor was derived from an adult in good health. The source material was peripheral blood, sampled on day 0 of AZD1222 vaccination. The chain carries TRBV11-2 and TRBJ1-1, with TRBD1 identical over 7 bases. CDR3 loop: CASSSDRVGTEAFF. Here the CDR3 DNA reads TGTGCCAGCAGCTCCGACAGGGTCGGCACTGAAGCTTTCTTT. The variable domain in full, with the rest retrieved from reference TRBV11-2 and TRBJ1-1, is EAGVAQSPRYKIIEKRQSVAFWCNPISGHATLYWYQQILGQGPKLLIQFQNNGVVDDSQLPKDRFSAERLKGVDSTLKIQPAKLEDSAVYLCASSSDRVGTEAFFGQGTRLTVV.